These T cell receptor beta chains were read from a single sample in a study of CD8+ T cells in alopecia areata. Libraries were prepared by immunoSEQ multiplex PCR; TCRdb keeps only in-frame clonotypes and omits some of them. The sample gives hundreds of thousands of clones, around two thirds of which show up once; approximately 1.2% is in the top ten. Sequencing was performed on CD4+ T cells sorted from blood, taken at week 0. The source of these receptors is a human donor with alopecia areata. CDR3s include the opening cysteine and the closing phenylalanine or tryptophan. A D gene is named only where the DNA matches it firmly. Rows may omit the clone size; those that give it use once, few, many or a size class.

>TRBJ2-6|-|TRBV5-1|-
CASSLSNSANVLTF
TGCGCCAGCAGCTTATCCAATTCGGCCAACGTCCTGACTTTC
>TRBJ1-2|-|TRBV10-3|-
CAISEILAGYTF
TGTGCCATCAGTGAGATCCTTGCTGGCTACACCTTC
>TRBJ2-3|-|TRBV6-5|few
CASSPQPTDTQYF
TGTGCCAGCAGTCCCCAACCCACAGATACGCAGTATTTT
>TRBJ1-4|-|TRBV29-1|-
CSVQVWAGEKLFF
TGCAGCGTTCAAGTTTGGGCAGGCGAAAAACTGTTTTTT
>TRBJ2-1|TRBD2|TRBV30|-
CAWSVGGGALNEQFF
TGTGCCTGGAGTGTAGGCGGGGGGGCCCTTAATGAGCAGTTCTTC
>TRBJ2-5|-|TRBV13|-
CASSLSRVQTQYF
TGTGCCAGCAGCTTATCTCGGGTACAGACCCAGTACTTC
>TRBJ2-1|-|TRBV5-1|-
CASSFPRGSYNEQFF
TGCGCCAGCAGCTTCCCCAGGGGCTCCTACAATGAGCAGTTCTTC
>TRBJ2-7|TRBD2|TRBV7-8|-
CASSLPGLASEQYF
TGTGCCAGCAGCCTACCGGGACTAGCGTCCGAGCAGTACTTC
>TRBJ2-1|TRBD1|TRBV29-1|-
CSVRPGQGTYNEQFF
TGCAGCGTCAGGCCGGGACAGGGGACCTACAATGAGCAGTTCTTC
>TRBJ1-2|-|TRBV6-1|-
CASSDPGRSYHF
TGTGCCAGCAGTGACCCGGGCAGGTCATACCACTTC
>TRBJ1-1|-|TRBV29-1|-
CSVSTRATEAFF
TGCAGCGTTTCAACAAGGGCCACTGAAGCTTTCTTT
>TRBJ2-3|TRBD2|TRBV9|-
CASSGVRGGTDTQYF
TGTGCCAGCAGCGGAGTGAGGGGAGGGACAGATACGCAGTATTTT
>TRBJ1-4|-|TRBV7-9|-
CASSLMDSEKLFF
TGTGCCAGCAGCTTGATGGACAGTGAAAAACTGTTTTTT
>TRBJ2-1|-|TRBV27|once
CASSFRGRGWGDEQFF
TGTGCCAGCAGTTTTCGGGGACGGGGATGGGGCGATGAGCAGTTCTTC
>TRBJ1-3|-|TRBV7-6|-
CASSPGGGSGNTIYF
TGTGCCAGCAGCCCCGGCGGAGGCTCTGGAAACACCATATATTTT
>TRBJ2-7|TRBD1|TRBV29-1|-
CSTATGSHEQYF
TGCAGCACTGCGACAGGGTCCCACGAGCAGTACTTC
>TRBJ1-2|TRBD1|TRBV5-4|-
CASSPDRQGPRGYTF
TGTGCCAGCAGCCCGGACCGACAGGGGCCCCGCGGCTACACCTTC
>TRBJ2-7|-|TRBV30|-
CACTGSPYEQYF
TGTGCCTGTACAGGGTCCCCCTACGAGCAGTACTTC
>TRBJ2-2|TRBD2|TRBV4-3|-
CASSQFASGGARDTGELFF
TGCGCCAGCAGCCAATTTGCTAGCGGGGGGGCGAGAGACACCGGGGAGCTGTTTTTT
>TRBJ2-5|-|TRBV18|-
CASSLQETQYF
TGTGCCAGCTCACTCCAAGAGACCCAGTACTTC
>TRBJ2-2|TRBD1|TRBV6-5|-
CASSPTGPNTGELFF
TGTGCCAGCAGCCCGACAGGGCCCAACACCGGGGAGCTGTTTTTT
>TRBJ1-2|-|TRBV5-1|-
CASSPAGTNYGYTF
TGCGCCAGCAGCCCGGCCGGGACTAACTATGGCTACACCTTC
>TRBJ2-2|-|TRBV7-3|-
CASSFPGSGELFF
TGTGCCAGCAGCTTCCCCGGATCCGGGGAGCTGTTTTTT